A selection of T cell receptor beta chains follows, all from one sample in a study of blood T cell repertoires in COVID-19. The data were produced by immunoSEQ multiplex PCR, yet TCRdb's version contains in-frame clones alone and is incomplete. The sample holds 62,000 or so clones; 70% to 90% are singletons and the top ten take 1.4% to 1.5%. The specimen was peripheral blood. These receptors were obtained from a woman in her sixties or seventies with acute or convalescent COVID-19. The CDR3 runs from the conserved cysteine through the conserved F or W. D genes are given only for firm matches. The size of a clone is reported for some rows only, either as once, few or many, or as a class for expanded clones.

clone_size j_call v_call d_call cdr3_aa cdr3_nt
few TRBJ1-3 TRBV18 NA CASSPPSNSGNTIYF TGTGCCAGCTCACCACCTTCCAACTCTGGAAACACCATATATTTT
NA TRBJ2-7 TRBV7-2 NA CASSPSRSSYEQYF TGTGCCAGCAGCCCATCGAGGAGCTCCTACGAGCAGTACTTC
once TRBJ1-1 TRBV5-1 NA CASSLPRESNTEAFF TGCGCCAGCAGTTTACCGAGGGAATCGAACACTGAAGCTTTCTTT
once TRBJ2-5 TRBV7-9 TRBD2 CASSLVTSGGLYQETQYF TGTGCCAGCAGCTTAGTTACTAGCGGGGGCCTGTACCAAGAGACCCAGTACTTC
NA TRBJ2-7 TRBV9 TRBD2 CASSRGLADTYEQYF TGTGCCAGCAGCCGGGGACTAGCGGACACCTACGAGCAGTACTTC
NA TRBJ1-1 TRBV19 NA CASSFLRGDLTEAFF TGTGCCAGTAGTTTCCTCCGGGGGGACCTAACTGAAGCTTTCTTT
few TRBJ2-7 TRBV19 NA CASSYGTFGEQYF TGTGCCAGTAGTTACGGGACTTTTGGCGAGCAGTACTTC
once TRBJ2-1 TRBV9 TRBD2 CASSAGGGSYNEQFF TGTGCCAGCAGCGCGGGCGGGGGCTCCTACAATGAGCAGTTCTTC
few TRBJ1-2 TRBV6-1 NA CASSERALLNYGYTF TGTGCCAGCAGTGAGAGGGCCCTGCTAAACTATGGCTACACCTTC
NA TRBJ1-1 TRBV11-2 TRBD1 CASSWDRAFTEAFF TGTGCCAGCAGTTGGGACAGGGCGTTCACTGAAGCTTTCTTT
NA TRBJ1-2 TRBV30 NA CAWETLPRGGYTF TGTGCCTGGGAGACACTCCCCCGAGGGGGCTACACCTTC
NA TRBJ1-4 TRBV19 NA CASTHERGPTNEKLFF TGTGCCAGTACCCACGAAAGAGGGCCAACTAATGAAAAACTGTTTTTT
NA TRBJ2-7 TRBV5-1 TRBD2 CASSLRLAGVEQYF TGCGCCAGCAGCTTGAGATTAGCGGGAGTTGAGCAGTACTTC
NA TRBJ2-5 TRBV2 NA CASRAGTPPPSQETQYF TGTGCCAGCAGAGCCGGGACTCCACCGCCCAGCCAAGAGACCCAGTACTTC
NA TRBJ2-3 TRBV19 NA CATTSGHLTDTQYF TGTGCCACCACCTCGGGACACCTCACAGATACGCAGTATTTT
NA TRBJ1-1 TRBV3-1/TRBV3-2 NA CASSQGGGTEAFF TGTGCCAGCAGCCAAGGCGGGGGGACTGAAGCTTTCTTT
NA TRBJ1-4 TRBV5-4 NA CASSLVAGSDNEKLFF TGTGCCAGCAGCTTGGTTGCGGGGTCCGATAATGAAAAACTGTTTTTT
NA TRBJ2-1 TRBV7-2 TRBD2 CASSLDVGRGDEQFF TGTGCCAGCAGCTTAGATGTCGGGAGGGGGGATGAGCAGTTCTTC
few TRBJ1-1 TRBV18 TRBD1 CASSPGDRAAFF TGTGCCAGCTCACCAGGGGACAGGGCGGCTTTCTTT
NA TRBJ2-7 TRBV15 TRBD2 CATSIGREISYEQYF TGTGCCACCAGCATTGGGCGGGAGATATCCTACGAGCAGTACTTC
NA TRBJ2-6 TRBV3-1/TRBV3-2 TRBD2 CASSQERGLAGPLSGANVLTF TGTGCCAGCAGCCAAGAGCGTGGACTAGCGGGGCCACTCTCTGGGGCCAACGTCCTGACTTTC
NA TRBJ2-1 TRBV20-1 TRBD2 CSASPAGGYNEQFF TGCAGTGCTAGTCCAGCGGGGGGTTACAATGAGCAGTTCTTC
NA TRBJ1-1 TRBV4-1 NA CASSQEEGRTEAFF TGCGCCAGCAGCCAAGAGGAGGGGAGGACTGAAGCTTTCTTT
NA TRBJ2-5 TRBV6-1 NA CASSDLRGPQETQYF TGTGCCAGCAGTGATCTAAGAGGCCCACAAGAGACCCAGTACTTC
once TRBJ1-3 TRBV12-3/TRBV12-4 NA CASSPQSGNTIYF TGTGCCAGCAGCCCCCAATCTGGAAACACCATATATTTT
NA TRBJ1-6 TRBV5-1 NA CASSQKTDYNSPLHF TGCGCCAGCAGCCAGAAGACAGACTATAATTCACCCCTCCACTTT
once TRBJ1-2 TRBV27 TRBD1 CASSLRDRGIYGYTF TGTGCCAGCAGTTTAAGAGACAGGGGAATCTATGGCTACACCTTC
NA TRBJ2-7 TRBV4-1 NA CASSQGSADSSYEQYF TGCGCCAGCAGCCAAGGCTCTGCGGACAGCTCCTACGAGCAGTACTTC
once TRBJ1-3 TRBV10-3 TRBD1 CAIRRTGEGNTIYF TGTGCCATCAGAAGGACAGGGGAGGGAAACACCATATATTTT
NA TRBJ1-3 TRBV23-1 NA CASSHKYRTARNTIYF TGCGCCAGCAGTCACAAATACCGGACAGCGAGAAACACCATATATTTT
once TRBJ2-5 TRBV2 TRBD2 CASSRTSGRKTQYF TGTGCCAGCAGCAGGACTAGCGGGAGGAAGACCCAGTACTTC
NA TRBJ1-5 TRBV6-5 TRBD1 CASMGTGGPNQPQHF TGTGCCAGCATGGGGACAGGGGGGCCCAATCAGCCCCAGCATTTT
once TRBJ1-4 TRBV5-1 TRBD1 CASSSGTGTGFNEKLFF TGCGCCAGCAGCTCGGGGACAGGGACTGGGTTTAATGAAAAACTGTTTTTT
NA TRBJ2-7 TRBV5-4 NA CASSLGRTYEQYF TGTGCCAGCAGCTTGGGCAGGACCTACGAGCAGTACTTC
NA TRBJ1-1 TRBV7-9 TRBD1 CASSVNRDSRTEAFF TGTGCCAGCAGCGTGAACCGGGACAGTAGAACTGAAGCTTTCTTT
NA TRBJ1-2 TRBV5-1 NA CASSSDTYGYTF TGCGCCAGCAGCTCGGACACTTATGGCTACACCTTC
NA TRBJ1-1 TRBV20-1 NA CSQGGDTEAFF TGCAGTCAAGGGGGGGACACTGAAGCTTTCTTT
NA TRBJ1-2 TRBV7-2 TRBD1 CASSQNHRQGAGYGYTF TGTGCCAGCAGCCAAAACCACCGACAGGGGGCTGGCTATGGCTACACCTTC
NA TRBJ1-4 TRBV5-1 TRBD1 CASSLPTGADEKLFF TGCGCCAGCAGCTTACCCACAGGGGCCGATGAAAAACTGTTTTTT
NA TRBJ1-4 TRBV6-5 NA CATQLAEKLFF TGTGCCACCCAGCTAGCTGAAAAACTGTTTTTT
NA TRBJ2-3 TRBV5-1 TRBD1 CASSPHRGSTDTQYF TGCGCCAGCAGCCCCCACAGGGGAAGCACAGATACGCAGTATTTT
NA TRBJ1-1 TRBV2 TRBD1 CASRRVGQGKNTEAFF TGTGCCAGCAGAAGGGTCGGACAGGGGAAGAACACTGAAGCTTTCTTT
NA TRBJ2-1 TRBV6-5 TRBD1 CASSPRQGGWQFF TGTGCCAGCAGTCCACGACAGGGCGGGTGGCAGTTCTTC
NA TRBJ2-5 TRBV18 TRBD1 CASSPSLGQGYQETQYF TGTGCCAGCTCACCATCACTTGGACAGGGGTACCAAGAGACCCAGTACTTC
NA TRBJ1-2 TRBV29-1 NA CSVDPGVHYGYTF TGCAGCGTTGATCCAGGGGTCCACTATGGCTACACCTTC
NA TRBJ2-7 TRBV3-1/TRBV3-2 NA CASSRQVAYEQYF TGTGCCAGCAGTCGACAGGTAGCCTACGAGCAGTACTTC
NA TRBJ1-5 TRBV2 NA CASSTDTGQPQHF TGTGCCAGCAGTACGGACACGGGTCAGCCCCAGCATTTT
NA TRBJ1-1 TRBV28 TRBD1 CASSSYLGQGTNTEAFF TGTGCCAGCAGTTCCTATCTGGGACAGGGAACAAACACTGAAGCTTTCTTT
NA TRBJ1-1 TRBV5-1 NA CASSLTGPYDTEAFF TGCGCCAGCAGCTTGACAGGGCCCTATGACACTGAAGCTTTCTTT
NA TRBJ1-2 TRBV6-5 TRBD1 CASSSPGTGLDGYTF TGTGCCAGCAGCAGTCCCGGGACAGGGTTGGACGGCTACACCTTC
NA TRBJ1-1 TRBV28 TRBD1 CASSRTGARTEAFF TGTGCCAGCAGTAGAACAGGGGCTCGGACTGAAGCTTTCTTT